This T cell receptor (beta chain) is drawn from a study of beta chain features in type 1 diabetes. Study-wide context: There were approximately 100,000,000 sorted cells examined across all samples. Study findings and constraints: Patients' naive, central memory and regulatory TCRB repertoires appeared more alike than those of healthy donors. Patients with Type 1 diabetes showed moderately but significantly shorter TCRB CDR3s in all four CD4+ subsets.

A word on this clone: The target antigen is unknown.

The CDR3 extends over 16 amino acids. Unmatched junction bases numbered 9, after V lost 4 bases and J lost 7 bases. Germline V gives CDR1 MNHNS, CDR2 SASEGT. The authors obtained over 98% purity in all sorted populations. The isolated RNA, all of it, was reverse transcribed, so expressed TCRB transcripts were what got sequenced. The repertoire was sequenced with immunoSEQ multiplex PCR; TCRdb's copy has only in-frame clones and lacks some. The sample lists roughly 47,000 clones; 35% to 55% were seen once. Sequencing input: stem cell memory CD4+ T cells from blood. The TCR sequence derives from a young man with type 1 diabetes. This chain joins TRBV6-1 and TRBJ2-2; TRBD2 aligns across 10 bases. CDR3 nucleotides: TGTGCCAGCAGTGGCCGGACTAGCGGAATTGTCGGGGAGCTGTTTTTT. The encoded protein is CASSGRTSGIVGELFF.